This T cell receptor beta chain was captured by sequencing in a study of cytomegalovirus exposure and HLA in healthy donors. Study outcomes and limitations: Cytomegalovirus-associated status was assigned to roughly 160 TCR beta chains.

V shed 4 bases and J 1 base; nucleotides not matched to a gene: 10. This CDR3 spans 17 amino acids. Germline V gives CDR1 MDHEN, CDR2 SYDVKM. To note about this clone: Antigen: not known.

The PCR made use of 60 Vbeta and 13 Jbeta primers. Using immunoSEQ multiplex PCR, the repertoire was profiled, and TCRdb retains in-frame clones only, with some absent. The sample has approximately 160,000 clones, about 81% seen once. The sequencing input was PBMCs. The gene calls are TRBV28 and TRBJ2-3; 8 bases agree with TRBD2. The sequence came from a girl aged 2-15 years in good health and CMV-seropositive. The CDR3 reads CASSSVEGSGGTDTQYF. CDR3 nucleotide sequence: TGTGCCAGCAGTTCCGTTGAGGGTAGCGGGGGCACAGATACGCAGTATTTT. Full variable domain (rest looked up from reference TRBV28 and TRBJ2-3): DVKVTQSSRYLVKRTGEKVFLECVQDMDHENMFWYRQDPGLGLRLIYFSYDVKMKEKGDIPEGYSVSREKKERFSLILESASTNQTSMYLCASSSVEGSGGTDTQYFGPGTRLTVL.